This TCR beta chain came from a study of Ad26.COV2.S vaccination and SARS-CoV-2 variants. Turning to the study itself: Doses of Ad26.COV2.S were injected into muscle once or twice, 56 days apart.

Profiling relied on immunoSEQ multiplex PCR, and the TCRdb table lists in-frame clones only, not all of them. The sample carries about 680,000 clones, 70% to 90% recorded once. V lost 5 bases, J lost 4 bases, and 1 base stayed unmatched. The CDR3 spans 16 residues. From germline, CDR1 is LGHNA and CDR2 YNFKEQ. Treatment noted: around 19 received Ad26.COV2.S at low or high dose, single or two shots; five or six received placebo; per-sample allocation not given. Material that was analyzed had been drawn on day 63 after the first vaccine or placebo injection. Adults aged 18-55 years in Boston included the donor.

This chain links TRBV4-2 with TRBJ2-2; 16 bases are shared with TRBD2. The source is a person between 18 and 60 years old who received the Ad26.COV2.S COVID-19 vaccine or a placebo. This sample comprised peripheral blood, obtained in a trial of Ad26.COV2.S vaccine versus placebo. The CDR3 loop reads CASSGTSGGATGELFF. The CDR3 DNA reads TGTGCCAGCAGCGGGACTAGCGGGGGGGCCACCGGGGAGCTGTTTTTT.